Included here is one T cell receptor (beta chain) sequence, with context. Its antigen is not known. V was clipped by 2 bases and J by 0 bases, with 14 bases between them. CDR1 and CDR2 (germline): DFQATT, SNEGSKA (reference sequence). This CDR3 is 16 amino acids long. Unique molecular identifiers were incorporated into the prepared TCRbeta library. TCRdb fed the PCR reads into MiXCR, producing one record per CDR3 protein. This sample has about 980,000 distinct CDR3 sequences; about 29% occur once, and the top ten carry about 28%. This record belongs to a study of T-cell reconstitution after alpha-beta-depleted transplantation in children. Broader study findings: The main origin of T-cell counts and diversity one year after transplant was newly produced T cells.

The TCR originated in a boy less than two years old who had a stem cell transplant for SCID, so the T cells may come from the graft donor. The V and J genes are TRBV20-1 and TRBJ1-5; D is uncertain. Source: PBMCs, mostly from graft donor cells, taken 360 days after TCRalphabeta/CD19-depleted stem cell transplant. Here the CDR3 DNA reads TGCAGTGCTAGAACTCGGGCAGCTTATAGCAATCAGCCCCAGCATTTT. Its translation: CSARTRAAYSNQPQHF.